This entry describes one T cell receptor beta chain. Trimming left V 4 bases short and J 4 bases short, with 11 bases between. Germline V gene lookup returns CDR1 MNHNS and CDR2 SASEGT. The CDR3 is 13 amino acids. These data originate in a study of immune characterization of retroperitoneal liposarcoma. TCRdb re-called the PCR reads with MiXCR, one entry per CDR3 protein. The profile covers 1,500 to 2,000 distinct CDR3 sequences, with 28% appearing a single time and 16% taken by the ten largest. The rearrangement links TRBV6-1 to TRBJ2-7, with D perhaps matching TRBD2 (5 bases). This clonotype originated in a female donor with retroperitoneal liposarcoma. The sequenced material came from tumor tissue. The DNA of the CDR3 is TGTGCCAGCAGTGTAGAGGGTGCTTACGAGCAGTACTTC. Protein sequence: CASSVEGAYEQYF.